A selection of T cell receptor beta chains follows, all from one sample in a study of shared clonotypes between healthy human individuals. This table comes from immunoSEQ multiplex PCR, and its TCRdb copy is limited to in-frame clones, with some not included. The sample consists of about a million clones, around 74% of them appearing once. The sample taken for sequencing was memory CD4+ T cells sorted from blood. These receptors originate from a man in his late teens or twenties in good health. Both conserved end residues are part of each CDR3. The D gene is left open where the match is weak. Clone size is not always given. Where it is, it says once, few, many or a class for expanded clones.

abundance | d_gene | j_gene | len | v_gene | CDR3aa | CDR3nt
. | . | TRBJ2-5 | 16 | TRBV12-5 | CARHPRTAVRGETQYF | TGTGCTAGACACCCGAGGACTGCGGTTCGAGGAGAGACCCAGTACTTC
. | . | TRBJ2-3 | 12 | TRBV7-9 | CASSSAVDTQYF | TGTGCCAGCAGCTCGGCGGTAGATACGCAGTATTTT
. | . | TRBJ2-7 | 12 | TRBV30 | CAGNSSPYEQYF | TGTGCCGGAAACAGTAGCCCCTACGAGCAGTACTTC
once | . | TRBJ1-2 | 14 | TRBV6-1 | CASSERQGRDGYTF | TGTGCCAGCAGTGAACGGCAGGGTAGAGATGGCTACACCTTC
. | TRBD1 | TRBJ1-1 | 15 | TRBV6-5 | CASSYQGQLNTEAFF | TGTGCCAGCAGTTACCAGGGACAGTTGAACACTGAAGCTTTCTTT
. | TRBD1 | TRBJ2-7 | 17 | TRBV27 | CASSLDHRGLFGYEQYF | TGTGCCAGCAGTTTAGACCACAGGGGCCTGTTCGGGTACGAGCAGTACTTC
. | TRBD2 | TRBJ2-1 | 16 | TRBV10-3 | CAINVAGALSYNEQFF | TGTGCCATCAATGTAGCGGGGGCCCTCTCCTACAATGAGCAGTTCTTC
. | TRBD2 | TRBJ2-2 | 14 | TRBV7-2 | CASRERELTGELFF | TGTGCCAGCAGAGAGCGGGAACTCACCGGGGAGCTGTTTTTT
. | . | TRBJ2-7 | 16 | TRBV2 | CASSERWRSLSYEQYF | TGTGCCAGCAGTGAACGCTGGCGGAGCCTTTCCTACGAGCAGTACTTC
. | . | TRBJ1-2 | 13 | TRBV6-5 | CASSYSGGYGYTF | TGTGCCAGCAGTTACTCGGGGGGCTATGGCTACACCTTC
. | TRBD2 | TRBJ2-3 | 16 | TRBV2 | CASSVAPGGAADTQYF | TGTGCCAGCAGTGTAGCCCCCGGGGGGGCTGCAGATACGCAGTATTTT
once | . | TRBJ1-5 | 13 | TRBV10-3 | CATRVSQDQPQHF | TGTGCCACCCGGGTCTCCCAGGATCAGCCCCAGCATTTT
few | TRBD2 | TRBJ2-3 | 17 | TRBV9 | CASSGLGTSGGTDTQYF | TGTGCCAGCAGCGGTTTAGGGACTAGCGGGGGCACAGATACGCAGTATTTT
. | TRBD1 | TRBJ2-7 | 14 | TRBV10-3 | CATSGQANSYEQYF | TGTGCCACCTCGGGACAGGCCAACTCCTACGAGCAGTACTTC
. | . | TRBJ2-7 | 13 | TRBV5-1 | CASSLALSTGQYF | TGCGCCAGCAGCTTGGCCCTTAGTACAGGGCAGTACTTC
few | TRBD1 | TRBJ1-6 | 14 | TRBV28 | CASYRTGGGSPLHF | TGTGCCAGCTACCGGACAGGGGGGGGTTCACCCCTCCACTTT
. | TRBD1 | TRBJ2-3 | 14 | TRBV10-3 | CAIRPNTGADTQYF | TGTGCCATCAGACCCAATACAGGGGCAGATACGCAGTATTTT
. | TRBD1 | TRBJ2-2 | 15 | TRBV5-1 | CASSLEGAGTGELFF | TGCGCCAGCAGCTTGGAGGGGGCAGGCACCGGGGAGCTGTTTTTT
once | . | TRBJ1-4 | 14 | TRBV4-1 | CASSQAGHGEKLFF | TGCGCCAGCAGCCAAGCTGGACATGGGGAAAAACTGTTTTTT
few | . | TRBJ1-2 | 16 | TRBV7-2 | CASSLAGKSTNYGYTF | TGTGCCAGCAGCTTAGCAGGAAAGTCCACCAACTATGGCTACACCTTC
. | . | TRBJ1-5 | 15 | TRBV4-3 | CASSQEPQGNQPQHF | TGCGCCAGCAGCCAAGAGCCACAGGGTAATCAGCCCCAGCATTTT
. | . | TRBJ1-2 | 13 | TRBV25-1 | CASSESYNYGYTF | TGTGCCAGCAGTGAATCCTATAACTATGGCTACACCTTC
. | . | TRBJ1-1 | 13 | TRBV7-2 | CASRRQENTEAFF | TGTGCCAGCAGGCGACAGGAGAACACTGAAGCTTTCTTT
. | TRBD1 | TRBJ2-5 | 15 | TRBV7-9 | CASSVSGQSQETQYF | TGTGCCAGCAGCGTCTCGGGACAGAGCCAAGAGACCCAGTACTTC
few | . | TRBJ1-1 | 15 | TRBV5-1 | CASSQTDRTDTEAFF | TGCGCCAGCAGCCAAACTGACCGAACGGACACTGAAGCTTTCTTT